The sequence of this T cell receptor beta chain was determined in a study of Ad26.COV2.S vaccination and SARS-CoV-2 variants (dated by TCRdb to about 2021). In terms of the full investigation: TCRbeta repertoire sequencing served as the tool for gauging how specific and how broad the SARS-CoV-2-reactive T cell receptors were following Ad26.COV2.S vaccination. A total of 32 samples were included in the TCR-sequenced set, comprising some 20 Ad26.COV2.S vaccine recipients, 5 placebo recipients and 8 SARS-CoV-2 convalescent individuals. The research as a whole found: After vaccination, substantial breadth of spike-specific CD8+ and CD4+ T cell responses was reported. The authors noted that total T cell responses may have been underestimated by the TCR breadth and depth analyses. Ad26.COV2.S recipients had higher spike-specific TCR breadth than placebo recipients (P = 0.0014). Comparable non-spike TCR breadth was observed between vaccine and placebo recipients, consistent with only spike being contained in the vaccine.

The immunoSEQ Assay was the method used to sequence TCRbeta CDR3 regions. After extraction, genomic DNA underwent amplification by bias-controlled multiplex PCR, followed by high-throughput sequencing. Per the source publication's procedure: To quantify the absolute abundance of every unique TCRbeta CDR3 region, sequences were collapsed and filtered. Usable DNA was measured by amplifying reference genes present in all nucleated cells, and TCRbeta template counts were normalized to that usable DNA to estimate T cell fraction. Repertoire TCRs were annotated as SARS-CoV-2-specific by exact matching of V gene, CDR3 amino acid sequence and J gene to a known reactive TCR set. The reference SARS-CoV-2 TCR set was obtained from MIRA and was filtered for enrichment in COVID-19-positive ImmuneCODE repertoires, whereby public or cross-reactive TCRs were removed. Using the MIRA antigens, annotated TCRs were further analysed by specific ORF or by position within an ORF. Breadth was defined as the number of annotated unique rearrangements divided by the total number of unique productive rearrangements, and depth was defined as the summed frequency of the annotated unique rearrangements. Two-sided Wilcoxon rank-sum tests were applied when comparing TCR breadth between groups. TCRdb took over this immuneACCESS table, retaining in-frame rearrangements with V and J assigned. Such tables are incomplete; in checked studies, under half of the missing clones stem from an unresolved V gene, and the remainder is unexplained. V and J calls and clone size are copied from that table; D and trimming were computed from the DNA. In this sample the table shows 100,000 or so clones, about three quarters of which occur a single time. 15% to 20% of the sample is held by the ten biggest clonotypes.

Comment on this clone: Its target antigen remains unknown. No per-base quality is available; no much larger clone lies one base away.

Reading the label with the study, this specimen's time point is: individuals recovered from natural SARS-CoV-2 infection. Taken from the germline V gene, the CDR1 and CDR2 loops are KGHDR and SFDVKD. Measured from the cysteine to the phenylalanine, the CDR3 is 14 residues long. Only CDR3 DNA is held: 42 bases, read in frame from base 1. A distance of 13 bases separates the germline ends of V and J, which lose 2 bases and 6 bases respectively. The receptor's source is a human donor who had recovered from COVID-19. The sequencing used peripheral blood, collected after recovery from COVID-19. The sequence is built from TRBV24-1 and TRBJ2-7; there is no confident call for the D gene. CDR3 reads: CATSDSRSRVEQYF. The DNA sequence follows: TGTGCCACCAGTGATTCAAGGTCTCGGGTCGAGCAGTACTTC.